This T cell receptor (beta chain) was captured in a study of shared clonotypes between healthy human individuals. Study details: The cohort comprised a couple of women and a few men. Their ages spanned 18 to 49 years.

Germline trimming cut 0 bases from V and 5 bases from J; bases unmatched to any gene: 9. CDR1 and CDR2 from the germline V gene are MGHRA and YSYEKL. There are 16 residues in the CDR3. Donors had no recently reported acute infections or vaccinations and were HIV-negative. Researchers drew on some 97 million PBMCs for genomic DNA from unsorted samples. This clone was found many times. The data were produced by immunoSEQ multiplex PCR, yet TCRdb's version contains in-frame clones alone and is incomplete. The sample contains 450,000 to 500,000 clones, approximately 78% of which appear only once. Source material: PBMCs. The chain links TRBV4-1 to TRBJ1-1, with TRBD1 matching 7 bases. The receptor comes from a woman aged 40 to 50 in good health. Some clones in this sample may be carry-over from other donors' samples. The CDR3 DNA follows: TGCGCCAGCAGCCAAGATAAGCGCCAGGGGGGGACTGAAGCTTTCTTT. This gives the protein CASSQDKRQGGTEAFF.